A selection of T cell receptor beta chains follows, all from one sample in a study of T cell clones after liver transplantation. Clones were sequenced by immunoSEQ multiplex PCR, and TCRdb holds only the in-frame ones, with some missing. The table records nearly 15,000 clones, around nine tenths of them present only once. The sample here was CD8+ T cells from blood, taken before liver transplant. The receptors originated from a human donor who received a liver transplant. The CDR3 runs from the conserved cysteine through the conserved F or W. Fields, in order: V gene, J gene, clone size, D gene, CDR3 DNA, CDR3 protein. A D gene is named only where the DNA matches it firmly. Some rows mark clone size as missing; the rest say once, few, many or name a class of expanded clone.

V: TRBV5-6; J: TRBJ2-4; size: .; D: TRBD2; DNA: TGTGCCAGCAGCGTAGCGGGAGCTCAGAACATTCAGTACTTC; CDR3: CASSVAGAQNIQYF
V: TRBV28; J: TRBJ2-7; size: .; D: .; DNA: TGTGCCAGCAAGGGAACCCCCTACGAGCAGTACTTC; CDR3: CASKGTPYEQYF
V: TRBV2; J: TRBJ2-1; size: .; D: .; DNA: TGTGCCAGCACCGGGGATGACTTCTCCTACAATGAGCAGTTCTTC; CDR3: CASTGDDFSYNEQFF
V: TRBV6-5; J: TRBJ2-3; size: .; D: .; DNA: TGTGCCAGCAGTTCGAGGACTCAAAACACAGATACGCAGTATTTT; CDR3: CASSSRTQNTDTQYF
V: TRBV27; J: TRBJ2-7; size: .; D: TRBD2; DNA: TGTGCCAGCAGTCCCGGGACTAGACCCTCCTACGAGCAGTACTTC; CDR3: CASSPGTRPSYEQYF
V: TRBV27; J: TRBJ2-5; size: .; D: .; DNA: TGTGCCAGCAGTTCCAGGGGTAGGGAACAAGAGACCCAGTACTTC; CDR3: CASSSRGREQETQYF
V: TRBV6-5; J: TRBJ1-1; size: .; D: TRBD1; DNA: TGTGCCATCTATCCCGGGACAGGGGAGACTGAAGCTTTCTTT; CDR3: CAIYPGTGETEAFF
V: TRBV29-1; J: TRBJ2-1; size: .; D: .; DNA: TGCAGCGTAGCCTCCAATGAGCAGTTCTTC; CDR3: CSVASNEQFF
V: TRBV18; J: TRBJ1-3; size: once; D: TRBD1; DNA: TGTGCCAGCTCACCGAACTCCCCGGACAGGGAAGACGGAAACACCATATATTTT; CDR3: CASSPNSPDREDGNTIYF
V: TRBV5-8; J: TRBJ2-7; size: .; D: TRBD1; DNA: TGTGCCAGCAGCTCACAGGGGGGACTCGGGTACGAGCAGTACTTC; CDR3: CASSSQGGLGYEQYF
V: TRBV4-1; J: TRBJ2-5; size: .; D: .; DNA: TGCGCCAGCAGCCACAGGGTTCAAGAGACCCAGTACTTC; CDR3: CASSHRVQETQYF
V: TRBV7-9; J: TRBJ2-1; size: .; D: .; DNA: TGTGCCAGCAGCTTCGTGGGAGAGGAGCAGTTCTTC; CDR3: CASSFVGEEQFF
V: TRBV5-6; J: TRBJ2-3; size: .; D: .; DNA: TGTGCCAGCAGCTTATTGGATACGCAGTATTTT; CDR3: CASSLLDTQYF
V: TRBV6-1; J: TRBJ2-3; size: .; D: .; DNA: TGTGCCAGCAGTGAATGGATACCCGAGGGAGATACGCAGTATTTT; CDR3: CASSEWIPEGDTQYF
V: TRBV6-6; J: TRBJ2-7; size: .; D: .; DNA: TGTGCCAGCAGTTTTGTAGAGACTGGGTTCTACGAGCAGTACTTC; CDR3: CASSFVETGFYEQYF
V: TRBV11-3; J: TRBJ2-1; size: .; D: TRBD2; DNA: TGTGCCAGCAGCTGGGGACTACCCGAGCAGTTCTTC; CDR3: CASSWGLPEQFF
V: TRBV10-2; J: TRBJ2-1; size: .; D: TRBD2; DNA: TGCGCCAGCAGTCGACTAGCGGGAGGGCTGGATGAGCAGTTCTTC; CDR3: CASSRLAGGLDEQFF
V: TRBV4-3; J: TRBJ1-1; size: .; D: TRBD1; DNA: TGCGCCAGCAGCCTAGACAGGGGCGACACTGAAGCTTTCTTT; CDR3: CASSLDRGDTEAFF